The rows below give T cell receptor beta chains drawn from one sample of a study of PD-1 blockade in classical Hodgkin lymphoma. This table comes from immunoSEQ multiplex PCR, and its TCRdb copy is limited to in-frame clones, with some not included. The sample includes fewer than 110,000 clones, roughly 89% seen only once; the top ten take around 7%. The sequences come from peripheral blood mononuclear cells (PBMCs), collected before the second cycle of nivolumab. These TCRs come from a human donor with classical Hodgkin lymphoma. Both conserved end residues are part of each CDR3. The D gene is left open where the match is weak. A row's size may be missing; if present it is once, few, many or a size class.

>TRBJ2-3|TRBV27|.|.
CATQNGGAALDTQYF
TGTGCCACGCAGAATGGGGGGGCCGCCTTAGATACGCAGTATTTT
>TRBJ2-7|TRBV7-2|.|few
CASSKGAYEQYF
TGTGCCAGCAGCAAGGGGGCCTACGAGCAGTACTTC
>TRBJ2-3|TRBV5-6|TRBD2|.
CASSLASGRISTDTQYF
TGTGCCAGCAGCTTGGCTAGCGGGAGGATTTCCACAGATACGCAGTATTTT
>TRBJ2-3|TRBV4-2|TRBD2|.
CASSQVWGLAGAGGEFSTDTQYF
TGTGCCAGCAGCCAAGTTTGGGGACTAGCGGGGGCCGGGGGTGAATTTAGCACAGATACGCAGTATTTT
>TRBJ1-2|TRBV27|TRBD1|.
CASSRGQLNYGYTF
TGTGCCAGCAGCAGGGGACAGCTAAACTATGGCTACACCTTC
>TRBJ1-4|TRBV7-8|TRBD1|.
CASSLAWWDRGPEKLFF
TGTGCCAGCAGCTTAGCCTGGTGGGACAGGGGGCCTGAAAAACTGTTTTTT
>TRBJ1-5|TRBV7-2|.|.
CASSQDSADQPQHF
TGTGCCAGCAGCCAAGACAGTGCCGACCAGCCCCAGCATTTT
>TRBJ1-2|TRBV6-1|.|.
CASSRTVYGYTF
TGTGCCAGCAGCCGGACAGTCTATGGCTACACCTTC
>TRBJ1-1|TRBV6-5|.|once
CAAVGTEAFF
TGTGCCGCGGTTGGCACTGAAGCTTTCTTT
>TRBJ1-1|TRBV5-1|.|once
CASSLVPGNTEAFF
TGCGCCAGCAGCTTGGTTCCGGGGAACACTGAAGCTTTCTTT
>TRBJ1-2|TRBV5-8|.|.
CASSLSAGINYGYTF
TGTGCCAGCAGCTTGTCGGCAGGCATCAACTATGGCTACACCTTC
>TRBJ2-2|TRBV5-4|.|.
CASVASSGELFF
TGTGCCAGCGTAGCTAGTTCGGGGGAGCTGTTTTTT
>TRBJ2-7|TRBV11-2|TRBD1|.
CASSSNRQGYEQYF
TGTGCCAGCAGCTCCAATCGACAGGGCTACGAGCAGTACTTC
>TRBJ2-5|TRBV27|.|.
CASSLGGPETQYF
TGTGCCAGCAGTTTAGGGGGTCCAGAGACCCAGTACTTC
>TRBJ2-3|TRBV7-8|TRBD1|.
CASSYRGNTDTQYF
TGTGCCAGCAGCTACAGGGGAAATACAGATACGCAGTATTTT
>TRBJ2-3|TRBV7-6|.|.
CASSSLMTDTQYF
TGTGCCAGCAGCAGCCTTATGACAGATACGCAGTATTTT
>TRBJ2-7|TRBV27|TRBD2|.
CASRPLGGRTYEQYF
TGTGCCAGCAGACCGCTCGGGGGGAGAACCTACGAGCAGTACTTC
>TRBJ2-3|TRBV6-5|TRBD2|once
CASSTGLAGTDTQYF
TGTGCCAGCAGTACGGGACTAGCGGGGACAGATACGCAGTATTTT
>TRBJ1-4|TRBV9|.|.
CASSAQGEKLFF
TGTGCCAGCAGCGCCCAGGGGGAAAAACTGTTTTTT
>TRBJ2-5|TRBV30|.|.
CAWSRRGETQYF
TGTGCCTGGAGTAGGAGGGGAGAGACCCAGTACTTC
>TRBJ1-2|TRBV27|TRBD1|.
CASSLIGDRGRGYGYTF
TGTGCCAGCAGTTTAATAGGGGACAGGGGGCGCGGCTATGGCTACACCTTC
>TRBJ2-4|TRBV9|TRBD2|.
CASSVSASGGYIAKNIQYF
TGTGCCAGCAGCGTATCAGCTAGCGGGGGGTACATAGCCAAAAACATTCAGTACTTC